The 30 T cell receptor beta chains presented below share a single source sample, sequenced in a study of vaccination and CD4 T cells after COVID-19. Researchers used the Oncomine TCR Beta short-read assay to sequence DNA from cultured CD4+ T cells. TCRdb re-derived calls from the PCR reads in MiXCR, one entry per CDR3 protein. The sample contains several thousand distinct CDR3 sequences, roughly 57% of which appear only once. These receptors have no known antigen. Treatment described: roughly ten-day PBMC culture with coronavirus spike peptide pools or control peptides (ViraFEST assay). The source material was cultured CD4+ T cells from blood, sampled after SARS-CoV-2 vaccination. The origin of the receptors is a human donor with COVID-19.

The J gene is TRBJ2-2, the V gene TRBV7-8; D may be TRBD2 (5 bases). Germline-derived CDR1 and CDR2 are SGHVS and FQNEAQ. The CDR3 length is 17 residues. V dropped 2 bases and J dropped 2 bases, with 15 bases sitting between them. CDR3: CASSLSGGSLNTGELFF. The CDR3 DNA reads TGTGCCAGCAGCTTATCCGGCGGGTCCCTAAACACCGGGGAGCTGTTTTTT. The full variable domain, its missing parts supplied by reference TRBV7-8 and TRBJ2-2, is GAGVSQSPRYKVAKRGQDVALRCDPISGHVSLFWYQQALGQGPEFLTYFQNEAQLDKSGLPSDRFFAERPEGSVSTLKIQRTQQEDSAVYLCASSLSGGSLNTGELFFGEGSRLTVL.

Of note for this clonotype: One end of the junction does not line up with germline, which may come from a read error. This chain connects TRBV9 to TRBJ2-5; no definite D call. The CDR3 covers 13 residues. CDR1 SGDLS and CDR2 YYNGEE come from the germline V gene. The CDR3 DNA sequence: TGTGCCAGCTCCTCCAGTCCCCAAGAGGCCCAGTACTTC. Protein sequence: CASSSSPQEAQYF.

The chain combines TRBV2 with TRBJ1-2, with D possibly being TRBD1 (5 bases). CDR1 SNHLY and CDR2 FYNNEI come from the germline V gene. CDR3 length: 14 residues. Trimming took 6 bases from V and 4 from J, leaving 15 bases between them. The CDR3: CASRMGTRTYGYTF. The CDR3 nucleotides read TGTGCCAGCAGAATGGGGACCCGGACCTATGGCTACACCTTC.

In its sample, this clonotype was seen a few times. The genes are TRBV7-2 and TRBJ1-5; D remains ambiguous. This CDR3 is 13 amino acids long. V shed 3 bases and J shed 3 bases, with 6 bases lying between them. In germline, CDR1 is SGHTA, CDR2 FQGNSA. In DNA, the CDR3 is TGTGCCAGCAGCTTTAGGGACAATCAGCCCCAGCATTTT. It translates to CASSFRDNQPQHF.

The chain employs TRBV28 and TRBJ1-2; perhaps TRBD1 as D (5 bases). Trimming took 7 bases from V and 5 from J, leaving 17 bases between them. CDR3 length: 14 amino acids. Germline V lookup: CDR1 MDHEN, CDR2 SYDVKM. DNA of the CDR3: TGTGCCAGCAACGGTGAGACAGCGGCTTATGGCTACACCTTC. Translating gives CASNGETAAYGYTF.

CDR3 sequence (DNA): TGTGCCAGTAGTGCGGGAGCAGGGGGCCCTCAAGAGACCCAGTACTTC. Encoded protein: CASSAGAGGPQETQYF. The chain is built from TRBV19 and TRBJ2-5; TRBD1 is a possible D gene (8 bases). Per the germline V gene, CDR1 is LNHDA and CDR2 is SQIVND (reference sequence). V lost 5 bases, J lost 2 bases, and 18 bases lay in between. The CDR3 length is 16 residues.

This clonotype qualifies as medium-sized. The rearrangement joins TRBV6-5 to TRBJ1-2, with 11 nucleotides matching TRBD1. J was trimmed by 8 bases and V by 0 bases; bases with no gene match: 5. The CDR3 length is 15 residues. Germline CDR1 is MNHEY and CDR2 is SVGAGI. CDR3 residues: CASSYSDRGLSGYTF. In nucleotides, the CDR3 is TGTGCCAGCAGTTACTCGGACAGGGGGCTATCGGGCTACACCTTC.

The genes are TRBV10-3 and TRBJ1-5, with D uncertain. The germline CDR1 and CDR2 sequences are ENHRY and SYGVKD. Deletions cut 4 bases from V and 6 bases from J, with 13 bases between. The CDR3 has 14 residues. CDR3 sequence reads: CAISGTEQSQPQHF. In DNA, the CDR3 is TGTGCCATCAGTGGAACCGAGCAATCTCAGCCCCAGCATTTT.

This clonotype was counted a few times. V gene TRBV7-9 combines with J gene TRBJ1-1, with unresolved D. V dropped 6 bases and J dropped 0 bases, with 8 bases sitting between them. The germline V gene has CDR1 SEHNR and CDR2 FQNEAQ (reference sequence). This CDR3 region has 13 residues. In DNA form, the CDR3 reads TGTGCCAGCAGAACGACGGTGAACACTGAAGCTTTCTTT. Translating it yields CASRTTVNTEAFF. Drawing the rest from reference TRBV7-9 and TRBJ1-1, the complete variable domain is DTGVSQNPRHKITKRGQNVTFRCDPISEHNRLYWYRQTLGQGPEFLTYFQNEAQLEKSRLLSDRFSAERPKGSFSTLEIQRTEQGDSAMYLCASRTTVNTEAFFGQGTRLTVV.

This rearrangement joins TRBV27 to TRBJ1-2, with 7 bases that match TRBD1. CDR1 and CDR2 (germline): MNHEY, SMNVEV (reference sequence). The CDR3 length is 14 residues. J was trimmed by 3 bases and V by 6 bases; bases with no gene match: 7. Here the CDR3 reads CASRRDSLDYGYTF. As DNA, the CDR3 is TGTGCCAGCAGAAGGGACAGTCTTGACTATGGCTACACCTTC.

The chain is built from TRBV7-6 and TRBJ1-1; D is ambiguous. The V gene's germline CDR1 is SGHVS and CDR2 FNYEAQ. This CDR3 is 17 amino acids long. V gave up 3 bases and J gave up 6 bases, with 23 bases separating them. DNA of the CDR3: TGTGCCAGCAGCTTTCGCCCCCCTGGGTTGGGAACCTCTGAAGCTTTCTTT. As protein: CASSFRPPGLGTSEAFF.

This chain joins TRBV12-3 or TRBV12-4 and TRBJ1-5; TRBD1 aligns across 10 bases. J gave up 3 bases and V 7 bases, and 3 bases lay outside the gene matches. CDR3 length: 14 residues. The CDR3 nucleotides read TGTGCCAGCACGGGACAGGGGCCCAATCAGCCCCAGCATTTT. Protein: CASTGQGPNQPQHF.

The chain is built from TRBV6-1 and TRBJ1-1; 8 bases are a match to TRBD1. The CDR3 is 12 residues long. Trimming removed 6 bases from V and 3 bases from J; junction bases left unmatched: 0. CDR1 is MNHNS, CDR2 SASEGT, per germline. CDR3 DNA sequence: TGTGCCAGCAGCAGGGGGCACACTGAAGCTTTCTTT. Encoded protein: CASSRGHTEAFF.

The chain employs TRBV6-5 and TRBJ2-1; 8 positions agree with TRBD2. V was pared by 4 bases and J by 8 bases, with 4 bases of the junction left unmatched. The CDR3 spans 13 residues. From germline, CDR1 is MNHEY and CDR2 SVGAGI. The CDR3 loop is CASSSPSGYEQFF. CDR3 nucleotides: TGTGCCAGCAGTTCTCCTAGCGGGTATGAGCAGTTCTTC.

In this sample, this clonotype turned up a few times. This sequence joins TRBV5-5 and TRBJ2-5, with D possibly being TRBD1 (5 bases). Trimming removed 0 bases at V and 5 bases at J, with 20 bases between. CDR1 and CDR2 (germline): SGHKS, YYEKEE (reference sequence). The length of the CDR3 is 17 residues. CDR3 DNA sequence: TGTGCCAGCAGCTTGGTTCAGGGCAGGTTCTCCGTGGAGACCCAGTACTTC. It specifies CASSLVQGRFSVETQYF.

The J gene is TRBJ1-1, the V gene TRBV27, with D uncertain. The CDR3 contains 16 residues. Germline V lookup: CDR1 MNHEY, CDR2 SMNVEV (reference sequence). Trimming pared 3 bases from V and 1 base from J, leaving 15 bases between. CDR3 in amino acids: CASSFGRPPGNTEAFF. For the CDR3, the DNA is TGTGCCAGCAGTTTTGGCAGACCTCCTGGGAACACTGAAGCTTTCTTT.

The rearrangement links TRBV6-1 to TRBJ1-6; 8 bases align to TRBD1. There are 14 residues in the CDR3. The V gene's germline CDR1 is MNHNS and CDR2 SASEGT. V gave up 8 bases and J gave up 9 bases; unmatched junction bases: 9. CDR3 protein: CASRGQGFSSPLHF. In DNA form, the CDR3 reads TGTGCCAGCCGTGGACAGGGATTTTCTTCACCCCTCCACTTT.

This clonotype showed up just a few times. The chain is built from TRBV27 and TRBJ2-3; 8 nucleotides agree with TRBD1. Trimming removed 5 bases from V and 0 bases from J; junction bases left unmatched: 4. The germline CDR1 and CDR2 sequences are MNHEY and SMNVEV (reference sequence). This CDR3 has 15 amino acids. The CDR3, as DNA: TGTGCCAGCAGTCCTACAGGGGGTAGCACAGATACGCAGTATTTT. Its translation is CASSPTGGSTDTQYF.

A few counts support this clonotype. The chain combines TRBV11-2 with TRBJ1-6; 8 bases agree with TRBD1. Germline V gene lookup returns CDR1 SGHAT and CDR2 FQNNGV. V was pared by 4 bases and J by 8 bases, with 7 bases of the junction left unmatched. The CDR3 contains 15 residues. CDR3 bases: TGTGCCAGCAGCTCAACAGGGGGTCCAGATTCACCCCTCCACTTT. Amino acid sequence: CASSSTGGPDSPLHF.

The CDR3 bases are TGTGCCAGCAGCCCAGGGCCCGGGACACCCTATGGCTACACCTTC. Translating gives CASSPGPGTPYGYTF. The rearrangement links TRBV11-2 to TRBJ1-2, with a possible D match to TRBD1 (6 bases). V dropped 5 bases and J dropped 4 bases, with 17 bases sitting between them. Germline values: CDR1 SGHAT, CDR2 FQNNGV. The CDR3 consists of 15 residues. The full variable domain, its missing parts supplied by reference TRBV11-2 and TRBJ1-2, is EAGVAQSPRYKIIEKRQSVAFWCNPISGHATLYWYQQILGQGPKLLIQFQNNGVVDDSQLPKDRFSAERLKGVDSTLKIQPAKLEDSAVYLCASSPGPGTPYGYTFGSGTRLTVV.

The chain has TRBV12-3 or TRBV12-4 and TRBJ2-3; possibly TRBD2 for D (7 bases). V lost 6 bases to trimming and J lost 0 bases, with 13 bases between them. CDR3 size: 15 residues. The CDR3 nucleotides read TGTGCCAGCAGCGGCACGGGGGGCAGCACAGATACGCAGTATTTT. Protein sequence: CASSGTGGSTDTQYF.

The J gene is TRBJ1-2, the V gene TRBV6-2 or TRBV6-3; D is unclear. CDR3 length: 13 amino acids. In germline, CDR1 is MNHEY, CDR2 SVGEGT. Trimming left V 2 bases short and J 8 bases short, with 12 bases between. In DNA, the CDR3 is TGTGCCAGCAGTTACAGAGGCCTTGGGGGCTACACCTTC. Translation: CASSYRGLGGYTF.

This chain connects TRBV11-2 to TRBJ1-6; TRBD1 agrees at 7 bases. This CDR3 has 15 residues. CDR1 is SGHAT and CDR2 is FQNNGV in the germline V gene. V lost 1 base and J lost 8; bases outside the gene matches: 5. The CDR3, as DNA: TGTGCCAGCAGCTTAGGTAGGACAGGCCATTCACCCCTCCACTTT. Translating gives CASSLGRTGHSPLHF. The variable domain in full, completed from reference TRBV11-2 and TRBJ1-6, reads EAGVAQSPRYKIIEKRQSVAFWCNPISGHATLYWYQQILGQGPKLLIQFQNNGVVDDSQLPKDRFSAERLKGVDSTLKIQPAKLEDSAVYLCASSLGRTGHSPLHFGNGTRLTVT.

V usage is TRBV28 and J usage is TRBJ2-3; D ambiguous. CDR1 and CDR2 from the germline V gene are MDHEN and SYDVKM. V was pared by 2 bases and J by 4 bases, with 7 bases between. The CDR3 is 13 amino acids. The DNA of the CDR3 is TGTGCCAGCAGTTTAAATTCTCCAGATACGCAGTATTTT. Its translation is CASSLNSPDTQYF.

V usage is TRBV6-1 and J usage is TRBJ2-7; D may be TRBD2 (5 bases). CDR3 length: 13 amino acids. From germline, CDR1 is MNHNS and CDR2 SASEGT. V was pared by 3 bases and J by 2 bases, with 8 bases between. The CDR3 sequence: CASSDGVTYEQYF. The CDR3 coding sequence is TGTGCCAGCAGTGACGGGGTCACCTACGAGCAGTACTTC.

CDR3 bases: TGTGCCAGCAGAATAGACAGGGGTAACACCGGGGAGCTGTTTTTT. Translated: CASRIDRGNTGELFF. The chain employs TRBV6-1 and TRBJ2-2; 8 positions agree with TRBD1. Trimming removed 6 bases from V and 2 bases from J; junction bases left unmatched: 5. Germline values: CDR1 MNHNS, CDR2 SASEGT. The CDR3 is 15 residues long.

The rearrangement joins TRBV6-2 or TRBV6-3 to TRBJ2-7; TRBD2 matches 9 bases. There are 14 residues in the CDR3. From germline, CDR1 is MNHEY and CDR2 SVGEGT. After removal of 2 bases from V and 5 bases from J, the junction contained 4 bases not matched to a gene. The CDR3 coding sequence is TGTGCCAGCAGTTACGTAGCGGGGGCCCACGAGCAGTACTTC. Its protein is CASSYVAGAHEQYF.

This chain uses TRBV2 with TRBJ2-7; 8 bases are a match to TRBD1. V was clipped by 8 bases and J by 1 base; unmatched bases: 4. The CDR3 length is 13 residues. In germline, CDR1 is SNHLY, CDR2 FYNNEI. The CDR3 DNA follows: TGTGCCAGCGGTGGACAGGGATCCTACGAGCAGTACTTC. Translation: CASGGQGSYEQYF.

J is TRBJ1-2 and V is TRBV10-3; TRBD1 is a possible D gene (5 bases). Trimming took off 2 bases at V and 7 bases at J, with 17 bases between the two ends. The CDR3 totals 15 residues. Per germline, CDR1 ENHRY and CDR2 SYGVKD. The CDR3 reads CAISEVGRWSSGYTF. CDR3 DNA: TGTGCCATCAGTGAGGTGGGGCGGTGGTCTTCTGGCTACACCTTC.

This chain joins TRBV7-8 and TRBJ2-7; 13 bases map to TRBD2. V was clipped by 3 bases and J by 0 bases; unmatched bases: 8. The CDR3 has 18 amino acids. Germline V gene data show CDR1 as SGHVS and CDR2 as FQNEAQ. DNA for the CDR3: TGTGCCAGCAGCTTGTCACTAGCGGGGGGGTCCCTCTCCTACGAGCAGTACTTC. The encoded protein is CASSLSLAGGSLSYEQYF.